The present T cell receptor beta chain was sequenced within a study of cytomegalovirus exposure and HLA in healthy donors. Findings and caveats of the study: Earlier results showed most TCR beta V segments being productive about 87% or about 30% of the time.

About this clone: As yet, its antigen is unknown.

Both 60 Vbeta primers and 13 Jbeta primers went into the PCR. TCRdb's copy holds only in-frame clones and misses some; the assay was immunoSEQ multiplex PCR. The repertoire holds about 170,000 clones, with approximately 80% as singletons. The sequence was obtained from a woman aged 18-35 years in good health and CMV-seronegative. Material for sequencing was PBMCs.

CDR3 residues: CASSLGGTGGSGANVLTF. In nucleotides, the CDR3 is TGCGCCAGCAGCTTGGGAGGGACAGGGGGCTCTGGGGCCAACGTCCTGACTTTC. The V and J genes are TRBV5-1 and TRBJ2-6, with TRBD1 matching 11 bases. The CDR3 has 18 amino acids. J was trimmed by 0 bases and V by 0 bases; bases with no gene match: 2. Germline V gene sequence: CDR1 SGHRS, CDR2 YFSETQ.